A selection of T cell receptor beta chains follows, all from one sample in a study of identifying expanded T cells in peripheral blood. Clones were read by immunoSEQ multiplex PCR, and TCRdb kept only the in-frame ones, dropping some. The sample lists around 90,000 clones, about 91% occurring once. Sequencing input: blood. The source of these receptors is a person aged 18 to 75 in good health. CDR3s include the opening cysteine and the closing phenylalanine or tryptophan. D genes are given only for firm matches. Part of the rows lack a size; the others show once, few, many or a class for expanded clones.

j_gene: TRBJ2-7
d_gene: TRBD2
v_gene: TRBV4-2
abundance: many
CDR3nt: TGTGCCAGCAGCCAAGGACTAGCGGGCTCCTACGAGCAGTACTTC
CDR3aa: CASSQGLAGSYEQYF

j_gene: TRBJ2-1
d_gene: TRBD2
v_gene: TRBV5-1
abundance: NA
CDR3nt: TGCGCCAGCAGCTTAACTAGCGGGAGCTCCTACAATGAGCAGTTCTTC
CDR3aa: CASSLTSGSSYNEQFF

j_gene: TRBJ2-2
d_gene: NA
v_gene: TRBV28
abundance: NA
CDR3nt: TGTGCCAGCAGTTTCGACACCGGGGAGCTGTTTTTT
CDR3aa: CASSFDTGELFF

j_gene: TRBJ2-7
d_gene: NA
v_gene: TRBV14
abundance: NA
CDR3nt: TGTGCCAGCAGCCAAGAGATGTGGCAGGACGAGCAGTACTTC
CDR3aa: CASSQEMWQDEQYF

j_gene: TRBJ1-3
d_gene: TRBD1
v_gene: TRBV5-1
abundance: NA
CDR3nt: TGCGCCAGCAGCTTGGGCTCGGGACAGGTTAGCTCTGGAAACACCATATATTTT
CDR3aa: CASSLGSGQVSSGNTIYF

j_gene: TRBJ1-5
d_gene: NA
v_gene: TRBV4-1
abundance: NA
CDR3nt: TGCGCCAGCAGCCCCGTCGGCGTAAGTGGGCCCCAGCATTTT
CDR3aa: CASSPVGVSGPQHF

j_gene: TRBJ2-7
d_gene: NA
v_gene: TRBV20-1
abundance: NA
CDR3nt: TGCAGTGCTAACCAAGTCTACGAGCAGTACTTC
CDR3aa: CSANQVYEQYF

j_gene: TRBJ1-3
d_gene: NA
v_gene: TRBV18
abundance: NA
CDR3nt: TGTGCCAGCTCACGAGGGCCGGGAAACACCATATATTTT
CDR3aa: CASSRGPGNTIYF

j_gene: TRBJ1-1
d_gene: NA
v_gene: TRBV6-8
abundance: NA
CDR3nt: TGTGCCAGCAAGGTGGGGGGGACAGCTTTCTTT
CDR3aa: CASKVGGTAFF

j_gene: TRBJ2-3
d_gene: NA
v_gene: TRBV19
abundance: NA
CDR3nt: TGTGCCAGTAGGAGGCTAGCGAGCACAGATACGCAGTATTTT
CDR3aa: CASRRLASTDTQYF